A selection of T cell receptor beta chains follows, all from one sample in a study of blood T cells in healthy people across ages. Using its own MiXCR run on the 5' RACE reads, TCRdb lists one record per CDR3 protein. This table holds 750,000 to 1,000,000 distinct CDR3 sequences, approximately 32% found once. The sample also formed part of further work on T cells of mothers and their children.

The material sequenced was blood. These receptors were obtained from a woman aged 35 to 49 in good health. Both conserved end residues are part of each CDR3.

CDR3	V	J
CASSLRSQGARGEKLFF	TRBV5-1	TRBJ1-4
CSVPTMGGEQYF	TRBV29-1	TRBJ2-7
CSVEDQDRMGTDTQYF	TRBV29-1	TRBJ2-3
CASSQDGTGGDYEQYF	TRBV4-3	TRBJ2-7
CASSLAGGPNTGELFF	TRBV28	TRBJ2-2
CASSPTRGLAGGSNEQFF	TRBV4-1	TRBJ2-1
CASSLTGTSTEAFF	TRBV27	TRBJ1-1
CASSPTGVSEQYF	TRBV11-2	.
CASSVTSGGREQYF	TRBV12-3/TRBV12-4	TRBJ2-7
CASSLTKAGGYTF	TRBV7-3	TRBJ1-2
CSVATGLPNQETQYF	TRBV29-1	TRBJ2-5
CASSEYGGDQPQHF	TRBV7-2	TRBJ1-5
CASSYSSENYGYTF	TRBV6-6	TRBJ1-2
CASSEMRGAQETQYF	TRBV25-1	TRBJ2-5
CASSNLSDSYTGELFF	TRBV21-1	TRBJ2-2
CASSLGQGRRNEQFF	TRBV7-9	TRBJ2-1
CASSHGQGAAFF	TRBV12-3/TRBV12-4	TRBJ1-1
CATNELRGAQETQYF	TRBV24-1	TRBJ2-5
CASSPGFGNYGYTF	TRBV4-3	TRBJ1-2
CSALQGSGGYGYTF	TRBV29-1	TRBJ1-2
CASRLGGAGAFF	TRBV28	TRBJ1-1
CASSLSGGAGDEQFF	TRBV7-2	TRBJ2-1
CASSQIHAGPYEQYF	TRBV14	TRBJ2-7
CASSLVRGGSTDTQYF	TRBV7-8	TRBJ2-3
CASSDYVNYGYTF	TRBV11-2	TRBJ1-2
CAWGAFNTEAFF	TRBV7-9	TRBJ1-1
CASSTPPGLAAYNEQFF	TRBV6-2/TRBV6-3	TRBJ2-1
CASSLTPLKGGGASTDTQYF	TRBV7-3	TRBJ2-3
CAWSFRDRGFMNTVAFF	TRBV30	TRBJ1-1
CASSPALLAGGLNEQYF	TRBV7-2	TRBJ2-7
CSARGDRGGTEAFF	TRBV20-1	TRBJ1-1
CASSPRTVMRDEQYF	TRBV9	.
CASSLEGGSRGTQYF	TRBV12-3/TRBV12-4	TRBJ2-5
CASSLDGQLQFF	TRBV7-2	TRBJ2-1
CASSSNSAYGYTF	TRBV28	TRBJ1-2
CASSLGLSVNEQYF	TRBV7-6	.
CANSLGVRRSTDTQYF	TRBV7-8	TRBJ2-3
CASIRFQGRQPQHF	TRBV6-2/TRBV6-3	TRBJ1-5
CASSVAGRGLTYNEQFF	TRBV9	TRBJ2-1
CASSKGIRRHGYTF	TRBV21-1	TRBJ1-2
CASSPDRGYTEAFF	TRBV12-3/TRBV12-4	TRBJ1-1
CASSVDQREWETQYF	TRBV7-9	TRBJ2-5